This T cell receptor (beta chain) was retrieved from a study of shared clonotypes between healthy human individuals (TCRdb year 2020). Study-wide context: The cohort comprised two women and three men aged 18 to 49 years. Libraries were prepared and TCR repertoires were sequenced by different laboratories using diverse techniques, in order to increase sequencing depth and limit assay-specific biases. Per donor, three plates each were used for CD4 naive and CD4 memory, two for CD8 naive, and one for CD8 memory. Leukapheresis yielded between about 0.8 and 8.9 billion PBMCs per donor. To estimate repertoire size and how much clonotypes are shared between individuals, the study performed deep sequencing of blood TCR repertoires from a handful of healthy adults. Broad study findings and their caveats: Estimated clonotype richness was generally larger for naive than for memory subsets. Clonotypes shared by all four sorted-subset donors showed higher generation probabilities than non-shared clonotypes. Sampling was restricted to blood, and TCR repertoires in tissues likely differ from the TCR repertoires found in blood. Even with the large sequencing depth, rarefaction of the sorted-subset datasets indicated that sequencing was incomplete. When several donors were compared, the shared fraction of clonotypes was around 5% for naive CD4, about 4% for naive CD8, about 2.5% for memory CD4, and around 0.37% for memory CD8. Pairwise subsampling led to the expectation that sequencing depth would affect the degree of clonotype sharing among donors. Because the study included a small number of donors, the genetic and exposure-history diversity represented was limited.

CD8 naive samples consisted of CD45RO-negative cells that were positively selected for CCR7, yielding a CD45RA+CCR7+ population without TemRA cells. Donors were healthy HIV-negative adults with no recently reported acute infections or vaccinations. Only Caucasian adults living in Nashville, Tennessee, USA were represented among the donors. Blood was obtained by leukapheresis, after which PBMCs were separated by Ficoll-Histopaque density gradient centrifugation and cryopreserved in liquid nitrogen vapor phase. Analytical flow cytometry was used to check the purity and quantity of every magnetically sorted T cell population. Genomic DNA was isolated from every sorted fraction and measured by UV absorbance on a Nanodrop 2000c. TCR CDR3 regions were amplified from genomic DNA by multiplex PCR using the deep immunoSEQ assay. For each cell subset, the extracted genomic DNA was distributed evenly across all wells of several immunoSEQ 96-well plates, and each plate served as one replicate. For sorted subsets, each replicate PCR was loaded with about 200 ng genomic DNA, equivalent to 30,000 to 35,000 T cell genomes. Purified libraries were quantified with a Qubit 3.0 fluorometer, sized on a Bioanalyzer 2100, and re-quantified with the KAPA Library Quantification kit. Every immunoSEQ 96-well plate was sequenced on a dedicated single-read 150-cycle Illumina NextSeq 550 flow cell. The paper's data handling went like this. Because the immunoSEQ output held only junctional sequences and lacked quality scores, the filtering could not match the filtering applied to full-length reads. Sequences were annotated with PyIR, a Python wrapper for IgBLAST v1.9, and V/J genes and CDR3 were assigned using IMGT germline references. Reads were filtered out if the reads had weak V/J assignments (E-value above 1e-6), no CDR3, stop codons, out-of-frame junctions, or ambiguous translated residues. A V3J clonotype was defined by an identical inferred V gene, J gene, and CDR3 amino acid sequence. Percentage overlap between repertoires was calculated by dividing the number of shared unique clonotypes by the size of the smaller repertoire. RTK rarefaction, the Chao1 estimator, and Recon v2.1 estimates of unobserved clonotypes were used to assess repertoire richness. Generation probabilities were computed with OLGA for all TCRbeta clonotypes obtained by the gDNA method from several donors. TCRdb mirrors the immuneACCESS table, restricted to in-frame sequences. Some clones are absent from its copies; in checked studies, under half trace to an unresolved V gene, and the reason for the others is unknown. The V and J calls and clone size come from that table; D and trimming were worked out from the DNA. The sample table records roughly 650,000 clones; 96% of these occur just once. Jointly, the top ten make up more than 0.085% of the sample.

Compared with germline, V lacks 6 bases and J lacks 0 bases; bases without a gene match: 8. Reading the germline V gene gives CDR1 SNHLY and CDR2 FYNNEI. The CDR3 measures 15 amino acids from cysteine to phenylalanine. Only CDR3 DNA is held: 45 bases, read in frame from base 1. As concerns this clone: No cognate antigen has been identified for it. No clone much larger than this one lies a single base away; base qualities are absent.

The rearrangement combines TRBV2 with TRBJ2-7, with TRBD2 matching 7 junction bases. What was sequenced was naive CD8+ T cells sorted from blood. The cell subset or site label on this specimen signifies: CD45RA+CCR7+. The receptor's source is a woman under 40 in good health. For the CDR3, the sequence is CASRESRGYSYEQYF. The DNA reads TGTGCCAGCAGGGAGTCGCGGGGGTACTCCTACGAGCAGTACTTC.